Given below is one T cell receptor beta chain in context. Its matching antigen is unknown. Only in-frame clones appear in the TCRdb table, and some are missing; sequencing was by immunoSEQ multiplex PCR. In the table there are 100,000 to 140,000 clones, approximately 88% of which are singletons. These data are taken from a study of graft-versus-host responses after intestinal transplantation. Study overall: Anti-thymocyte globulin induction was given to all recipients, followed by tacrolimus and steroids for roughly 3 years. General study points: Researchers found GvH clones in recipient marrow, and some showed up first in ileum or blood. The highest levels of circulating GvH clones went along with early declines in HvG clones after transplant. Allograft graft-versus-host to host-versus-graft clonal ratios ran high in patients with graft-donor T cell macrochimerism.

CDR1 MNHEY and CDR2 SVGAGI come from the germline V gene. V was clipped by 2 bases and J by 7 bases, with 14 bases between them. The CDR3 sequence is 15 residues long. The clonotype comes from a human donor who was the organ donor for an intestinal transplant. This rearrangement joins TRBV6-5 to TRBJ1-4; maybe TRBD1 (6 bases). The sample in question was unstimulated CD4+ T cells sorted from spleen or lymph node cells, obtained before transplant. CDR3 nucleotides: TGTGCCAGCAGTTACCAATGGGGGCAAGGTGAAAAACTGTTTTTT. This codes for CASSYQWGQGEKLFF.